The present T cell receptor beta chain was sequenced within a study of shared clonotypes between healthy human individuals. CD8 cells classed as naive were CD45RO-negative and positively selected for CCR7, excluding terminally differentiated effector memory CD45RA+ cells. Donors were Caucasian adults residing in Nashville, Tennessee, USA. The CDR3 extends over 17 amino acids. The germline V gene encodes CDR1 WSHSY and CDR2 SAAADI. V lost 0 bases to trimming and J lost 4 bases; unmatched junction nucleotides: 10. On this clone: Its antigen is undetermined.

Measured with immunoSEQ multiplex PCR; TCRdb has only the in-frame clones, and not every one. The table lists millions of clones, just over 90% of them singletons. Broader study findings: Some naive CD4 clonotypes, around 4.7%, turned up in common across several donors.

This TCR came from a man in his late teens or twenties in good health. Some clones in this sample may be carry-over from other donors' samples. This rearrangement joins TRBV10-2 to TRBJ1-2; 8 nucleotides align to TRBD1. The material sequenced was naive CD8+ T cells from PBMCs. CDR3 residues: CASSESRDRGSGYGYTF. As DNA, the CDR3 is TGCGCCAGCAGTGAGTCCCGCGACAGGGGATCAGGCTATGGCTACACCTTC.